Reported below is one T cell receptor (beta chain). Its antigen target is currently unknown. The input lacks base qualities; no much larger clone sits a single base away. These data belong to a study of blood T cell repertoires in COVID-19 (dated by TCRdb to the early 2020s). With respect to the entire study: The collaborator samples originated in the United States, Italy and Spain and spanned the acute and convalescent phases of COVID-19. The repertoires were released in a freely available public database meant as a resource for research on the immune response to SARS-CoV-2. HLA class I and class II types, where available, came from metadata supplied by the sample provider rather than from assay-based typing. Samples were obtained from the ongoing ImmuneRACE study (first 160 participants) and from roughly 1,300 subjects provided by 6 global collaborators. A de-identified subject ID, COVID-19 status, age in years and sex were almost always included in the sample metadata. The dataset comprised deeply sampled blood TCRbeta repertoires from subjects exposed to, actively infected with, or recovered from COVID-19. The prospective study material was composed of cDNA or gDNA derived from T cells, B-cell-depleted T cells, or PBMCs. The investigation overall reported the following: Clinical and demographic metadata were provided uncurated, with the amount varying by source and participant.

The CDR3 measures 15 amino acids from cysteine to phenylalanine. The entry retains the CDR3 DNA only, 45 bases that are in frame from base 1. Clipping removes 0 bases from V and 5 bases from J, with 5 as the unmatched junction base count. Sequences SGDLS (CDR1) and YYNGEE (CDR2) are obtained from the germline V gene. In the prospective study, participants were roughly 18 to 100 years old, resided in about two dozen geographic areas of the United States, and were enrolled through a virtual design. Cohort assignment in the prospective study relied on participant-reported clinical history from a screening survey and a study questionnaire. ImmuneRACE Cohort 3 recovered participants were defined by two consecutive negative NP/OP PCR tests, healthcare professional clearance, or symptom resolution. In the prospective study, mobile phlebotomists collected whole blood, serum and a nasopharyngeal or oropharyngeal swab from each participant. Additional blood draws and questionnaires over an approximately two-month period could optionally be provided by prospective study participants. Before DNA extraction, blood samples from the prospective study were shipped at room temperature or frozen.

TCRbeta CDR3 regions were amplified from genomic DNA using the immunoSEQ Assay, a bias-controlled multiplex PCR. Per the source publication's procedure: The number of nucleated cells in each sample was estimated from the amplification of reference gene primers within the assay. Sequence reads were collapsed and filtered to measure the absolute abundance of every unique TCRbeta CDR3 rearrangement. For each sample, productive Simpson clonality was calculated as the square root of Simpson's diversity index across productive rearrangements. The table was pulled from immuneACCESS by TCRdb, which kept in-frame rearrangements only. Such tables lose some clones; where checked, under half of the loss comes from unresolved V genes, and the rest has no known cause. The D gene and trimming were derived from the DNA, and the V and J assignments and clone size from that table. This sample gives around 280,000 clones in total; roughly 85% of them show up just once. The top ten constitute around 5.8% of the sample.

The receptor's source is a woman aged 40 to 55 who had recovered from COVID-19. The sequence is built from TRBV9 and TRBJ1-1; TRBD1 lines up with 9 middle nucleotides. The sample consisted of PBMCs or T cells enriched from blood (not recorded which). This receptor carries the CDR3 CASSVEGTGRTEAFF. The nucleotide sequence reads as follows: TGTGCCAGCAGCGTAGAAGGGACAGGGCGGACTGAAGCTTTCTTT. The full variable domain, with segments outside the CDR3 supplied by the reference TRBV9 and TRBJ1-1 proteins, appears as DSGVTQTPKHLITATGQRVTLRCSPRSGDLSVYWYQQSLDQGLQFLIQYYNGEERAKGNILERFSAQQFPDLHSELNLSSLELGDSALYFCASSVEGTGRTEAFFGQGTRLTVV.